This T cell receptor beta chain was identified during a study of shared clonotypes between healthy human individuals. Clones were sequenced by immunoSEQ multiplex PCR, and TCRdb holds only the in-frame ones, with some missing. The sample gives under 850,000 clones, approximately 77% of which show up once; approximately 2% is in the top ten. V was shortened by 3 bases and J by 4 bases, with 15 bases between the two germline ends. The CDR3 sequence is 15 residues long. Germline CDR1 KGHSH, CDR2 LQKENI. Division of CD4+ cells produced a CD45RA+ naive subset and a CD45RA-negative memory subset. The sequence derives from a woman under 40 in good health. V is TRBV18 and J is TRBJ1-2; D gene ambiguous. The specimen sequenced was memory CD4+ T cells sorted from blood. The sample's subset: CD45RA-negative fraction. Here the CDR3 reads CASSPSGGPSYGYTF. DNA of the CDR3: TGTGCCAGCTCACCCTCCGGCGGGCCGAGCTATGGCTACACCTTC.